Below, 19 T cell receptor beta chains from the same sample are listed, as sequenced in a study of shared clonotypes between healthy human individuals. The method was immunoSEQ multiplex PCR; TCRdb's version includes in-frame clones alone and lacks a portion of them. The sample includes roughly 2.1 million clones, about 93% of them seen just once. The naive CD8 subset, CD45RO-negative cells positively selected for CCR7, excluded terminally differentiated effector memory CD45RA+ cells. Sequences were obtained from naive CD8+ T cells from PBMCs. The receptors originated from a young man in good health. Some clones in this sample may be carry-over from other donors' samples.

The chain employs TRBV27 and TRBJ1-2, with D tentatively TRBD1 (5 bases). Germline V gene sequence: CDR1 MNHEY, CDR2 SMNVEV (reference sequence). The V end was cut by 4 bases, the J end by 3 bases, with 18 bases between. The length of the CDR3 is 16 residues. The CDR3 DNA reads TGTGCCAGCAGTTCTCGGACAAGCCAAGGCCACTATGGCTACACCTTC. Translated: CASSSRTSQGHYGYTF.

The rearrangement links TRBV7-9 to TRBJ2-7, with 10 bases identical to TRBD2. The V and J ends lost 2 bases and 0 bases, in that order; junction bases with no gene match: 10. CDR1 SEHNR and CDR2 FQNEAQ come from the germline V gene (reference sequence). The CDR3 covers 18 residues. CDR3 bases: TGTGCCAGCAGCTTACTGGGGACTAGCGCCATCAGCTCCTACGAGCAGTACTTC. This sequence encodes CASSLLGTSAISSYEQYF.

The gene calls are TRBV4-2 and TRBJ2-7; 12 bases map to TRBD2. Germline CDR1 and CDR2: LGHNA and YNFKEQ. The length of the CDR3 is 16 residues. Trimming at V came to 2 bases and at J to 6 bases, leaving 8 bases not matched to a gene. The CDR3 DNA is TGTGCCAGCAGCCAACCGACTAGCGGGAGCGGTAGCGAGCAGTACTTC. Protein: CASSQPTSGSGSEQYF.

This rearrangement joins TRBV29-1 to TRBJ2-2; either TRBD1 or TRBD2 may supply D (7 bases each). The CDR3 extends over 18 amino acids. The germline CDR1 and CDR2 sequences are SQVTM and ANQGSEA. The V end lost 8 bases, the J end lost 0 bases, and 25 bases lay between the germline ends. CDR3 in DNA: TGCAGCACCACGGGACAGTGGGGGGGGTCCGCGAACACCGGGGAGCTGTTTTTT. Translating it yields CSTTGQWGGSANTGELFF.

This clone was detected only once. The V and J genes are TRBV28 and TRBJ1-1, with D maybe TRBD1 (5 bases). The germline gives CDR1 MDHEN, CDR2 SYDVKM. The V end lost 7 bases, the J end lost 3 bases, and 12 bases lay between the germline ends. The CDR3 is 13 amino acids. The CDR3 here is CASTREPYTEAFF. As DNA, the CDR3 is TGTGCCAGCACCAGGGAGCCTTACACTGAAGCTTTCTTT.

In the case of this clone: At the DNA level, this CDR3 is encoded by other sequences in the same sample as well. The gene calls are TRBV9 and TRBJ1-4; possible D gene TRBD1, 6 bases. V gave up 0 bases and J gave up 3 bases, with 9 bases separating them. This CDR3 contains 15 residues. Germline V gene lookup returns CDR1 SGDLS and CDR2 YYNGEE. The CDR3 spells CASSVGGASNEKLFF. CDR3 nucleotide sequence: TGTGCCAGCAGCGTAGGGGGGGCTTCTAATGAAAAACTGTTTTTT.

The CDR3 region has the DNA TGCGCCAGCAGCCCTGACAGGGACACCGGGGAGCTGTTTTTT. This sequence encodes CASSPDRDTGELFF. This chain joins TRBV5-1 and TRBJ2-2; 7 bases line up with TRBD1. The CDR3 covers 14 residues. Germline assignment: CDR1 SGHRS and CDR2 YFSETQ. V was pared by 4 bases and J by 3 bases, with 3 bases of the junction left unmatched.

Of note for this clone: Its ends do not fully match the called genes, so a read error is possible. This chain uses TRBV7-3 with TRBJ1-2, with TRBD1 matching 9 bases. There are 17 residues in the CDR3. Germline assignment: CDR1 SGHTA and CDR2 FQGTGA. The CDR3 spells CATSQWGQGRHENGYTF. The CDR3 bases are TGTGCCACCAGCCAGTGGGGACAGGGACGACATGAAAATGGCTACACCTTC. The full variable domain, its missing parts supplied by reference TRBV7-3 and TRBJ1-2, is GAGVSQTPSNKVTEKGKYVELRCDPISGHTALYWYRQSLGQGPEFLIYFQGTGAADDSGLPNDRFFAVRPEGSVSTLKIQRTERGDSAVYLCATSQWGQGRHENGYTFGSGTRLTVV.

The CDR3 spells CASSKLAGTTDTQYF. The CDR3 coding sequence is TGTGCCAGCAGCAAACTAGCGGGGACGACAGATACGCAGTATTTT. The V gene is TRBV13, the J gene TRBJ2-3; TRBD2 matches at 10 bases. Per germline, CDR1 PRHDT and CDR2 FYEKMQ (reference sequence). Unmatched junction bases numbered 5, after V lost 5 bases and J lost 3 bases. This CDR3 is built from 15 residues.

There are a few counts of this clone. This rearrangement joins TRBV27 to TRBJ1-4, with D possibly being TRBD1 (5 bases). V was shortened by 8 bases and J by 8 bases, with 6 bases between the two germline ends. Germline CDR1 reads MNHEY; CDR2 reads SMNVEV (reference sequence). The CDR3 has 10 amino acids. CDR3 coding DNA: TGTGCCAGCCGGGGGGAAAAACTGTTTTTT. As protein: CASRGEKLFF.

CDR3 nucleotides: TGTGCCAGCAGCCCCAGAGAGAGGGGGCAGTACTTC. Amino acid sequence: CASSPRERGQYF. The chain recombines TRBV11-2 with TRBJ2-7; D is tentatively TRBD1 or TRBD2 (5 bases each). V lost 5 bases and J lost 9, with 14 bases in between. The germline CDR1 and CDR2 sequences are SGHAT and FQNNGV. This CDR3 spans 12 amino acids.

The chain recombines TRBV2 with TRBJ2-6; the match to TRBD1 covers 7 bases. The CDR3 runs to 17 residues. Trimming cost V 4 bases and J 0 bases; bases outside gene matches: 6. Germline V gene data show CDR1 as SNHLY and CDR2 as FYNNEI. This chain's CDR3 is CASSGGQTFSGANVLTF. CDR3 coding DNA: TGTGCCAGCAGTGGGGGACAGACCTTCTCTGGGGCCAACGTCCTGACTTTC.

The rearrangement links TRBV4-1 to TRBJ2-5; a possible D gene is TRBD1 (6 bases). The CDR3 length is 15 residues. CDR1 is MGHRA, CDR2 YSYEKL, per germline. V was clipped by 0 bases and J by 1 base, with 9 bases between them. The CDR3 bases are TGCGCCAGCAGCCAAGATGGACAGTCCCAAGAGACCCAGTACTTC. It yields the protein CASSQDGQSQETQYF.

The chain uses TRBV7-2 and TRBJ2-7; 8 positions agree with TRBD2. V trimming: 7 bases; J trimming: 3 bases; junction bases outside the gene matches: 14. The CDR3 consists of 16 residues. Germline-derived CDR1 and CDR2 are SGHTA and FQGNSA. CDR3 nucleotides: TGTGCCAGCAAAAAGGGGGGGAGCGGGAGTTTCTACGAGCAGTACTTC. Its translation is CASKKGGSGSFYEQYF.

The rearrangement uses TRBV4-1 and TRBJ2-1; D is uncertain. V lost 3 bases and J lost 0, with 6 bases in between. The CDR3 spans 14 residues. Germline V CDR1 and CDR2: MGHRA, YSYEKL. The CDR3 coding sequence is TGCGCCAGCAGCCACGGCAGCTCCTACAATGAGCAGTTCTTC. This gives the protein CASSHGSSYNEQFF.

J is TRBJ2-7 and V is TRBV7-3; D is perhaps TRBD2 (5 bases). V was pared by 0 bases and J by 5 bases, with 14 bases between. The germline gives CDR1 SGHTA, CDR2 FQGTGA. The CDR3 has 15 amino acids. CDR3 bases: TGTGCCAGCAGCTTAACGGGCGCTAGCTCGGACGAGCAGTACTTC. As protein: CASSLTGASSDEQYF.

This chain uses TRBV11-2 with TRBJ1-5; D gene unclear. The germline gives CDR1 SGHAT, CDR2 FQNNGV. There are 15 residues in the CDR3. Trimming stripped 0 bases from V and 4 bases from J, with 10 bases between. The CDR3 DNA reads TGTGCCAGCAGCTTAGACTATCGAGTTAATCAGCCCCAGCATTTT. Residues: CASSLDYRVNQPQHF.

The chain couples TRBV5-1 to TRBJ2-7; no clear D gene. The germline V gene has CDR1 SGHRS and CDR2 YFSETQ. The CDR3 runs 13 residues. The V and J ends lost 4 bases and 2 bases respectively, with 10 bases between them. CDR3 loop: CASSPTPAYEQYF. The CDR3 nucleotides read TGCGCCAGCAGCCCTACCCCCGCCTACGAGCAGTACTTC.

The chain couples TRBV13 to TRBJ2-7, with D perhaps TRBD1 or TRBD2 (5 bases each). This CDR3 has 13 amino acids. Between the trimmed V and J ends, which lost 6 bases and 0 bases, there was a span of 9 bases. Germline-derived CDR1 and CDR2 are PRHDT and FYEKMQ (reference sequence). This chain's CDR3 is CASRGRDSYEQYF. Written as DNA, the CDR3 is TGTGCCAGCAGGGGACGGGACTCCTACGAGCAGTACTTC.